This T cell receptor beta chain was sequenced in a study of OX40 agonist ivuxolimab in advanced cancers. Across the whole study: The patients received ivuxolimab by intravenous route every 2 weeks at 0.01 to 10 mg/kg.

The method was immunoSEQ multiplex PCR; TCRdb's version includes in-frame clones alone and lacks a portion of them. The repertoire holds tens of thousands of clones, with around 86% as singletons. Per germline, CDR1 SGDLS and CDR2 YYNGEE. The CDR3 is 16 residues long. To note about this clone: One junction end disagrees with the germline gene, perhaps due to a read error.

The genes are TRBV9 and TRBJ1-1; 12 bases agree with TRBD1. This sequence originates from an adult with an advanced solid tumor such as melanoma, head and neck, liver or kidney cancer. The sequencing used CD4+ or CD8+ T cells sorted from blood, collected in a trial of the OX40 agonist ivuxolimab. In nucleotides, the CDR3 is TGTGCCAGCAGCCCAGGGACAGGGGGCGCGGGCACTGGAGCTTTCTTT. This translates into CASSPGTGGAGTGAFF.